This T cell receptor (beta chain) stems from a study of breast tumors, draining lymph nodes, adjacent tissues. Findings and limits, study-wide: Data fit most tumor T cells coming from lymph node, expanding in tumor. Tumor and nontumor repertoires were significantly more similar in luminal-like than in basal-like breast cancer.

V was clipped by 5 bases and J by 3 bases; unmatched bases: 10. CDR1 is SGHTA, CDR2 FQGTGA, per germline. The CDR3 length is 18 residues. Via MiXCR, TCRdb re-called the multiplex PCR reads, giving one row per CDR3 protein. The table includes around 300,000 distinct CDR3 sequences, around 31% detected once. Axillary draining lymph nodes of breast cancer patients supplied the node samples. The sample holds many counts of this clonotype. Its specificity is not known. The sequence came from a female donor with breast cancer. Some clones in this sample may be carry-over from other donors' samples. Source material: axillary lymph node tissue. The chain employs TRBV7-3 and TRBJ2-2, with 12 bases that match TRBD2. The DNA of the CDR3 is TGTGCCAGCAGCCCGTCCGGGACTAGCGGGTGGGACACCGGGGAGCTGTTTTTT. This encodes CASSPSGTSGWDTGELFF.